This is a list of T cell receptor beta chains from one sample in a study of blood T cell repertoires in COVID-19. Here immunoSEQ multiplex PCR was the method, and the copy in TCRdb shows in-frame clones only, minus some. The repertoire consists of around 280,000 clones, with around 92% occurring once and the leading ten covering approximately 12%. Input material: peripheral blood. All receptors come from a woman aged 25 to 39 with COVID-19, enrolled during active disease. CDR3s include the opening cysteine and the closing phenylalanine or tryptophan. The D gene is left open where the match is weak. The size field is filled for only some rows; it gives once, few, many or a size class.

v_gene	d_gene	j_gene	abundance	CDR3aa	CDR3nt
TRBV4-1	NA	TRBJ2-7	NA	CASSLGQGSSYEQYF	TGCGCCAGCAGCCTAGGGCAGGGGAGCTCCTACGAGCAGTACTTC
TRBV5-6	TRBD2	TRBJ2-5	NA	CASSLAGQGLAEGETQYF	TGTGCCAGCAGCTTGGCGGGACAGGGACTAGCGGAAGGAGAGACCCAGTACTTC
TRBV7-7	TRBD2	TRBJ2-1	NA	CASSLGAGAYNEQFF	TGTGCCAGCAGCTTGGGAGCGGGGGCCTACAATGAGCAGTTCTTC
TRBV10-1	NA	TRBJ2-2	once	CASSESVGPGELFF	TGCGCCAGCAGTGAGTCCGTGGGCCCCGGGGAGCTGTTTTTT
TRBV10-3	NA	TRBJ1-2	NA	CAISDSYGYTF	TGTGCCATCAGTGACAGCTATGGCTACACCTTC
TRBV7-9	NA	TRBJ2-5	NA	CASSLSMADSGWSETQYF	TGTGCCAGCAGCTTAAGTATGGCGGACAGTGGTTGGAGTGAGACCCAGTACTTC
TRBV11-2	TRBD2	TRBJ2-3	NA	CASSPVLGGGDTQYF	TGTGCCAGCAGCCCCGTCCTGGGCGGGGGGGATACGCAGTATTTT
TRBV5-6	TRBD1	TRBJ1-2	few	CASSSGQGVEGYTF	TGTGCCAGCAGCTCGGGACAGGGGGTAGAGGGCTACACCTTC
TRBV18	NA	TRBJ2-5	NA	CASAAGGEETQYF	TGTGCCAGCGCAGCCGGCGGGGAAGAGACCCAGTACTTC
TRBV2	NA	TRBJ1-5	NA	CASSERLGPQHF	TGTGCCAGCAGTGAACGACTCGGTCCCCAGCATTTT
TRBV6-4	TRBD1	TRBJ1-2	NA	CASSDRQGGMRGYTF	TGTGCCAGCAGTGACAGACAGGGAGGAATGCGTGGCTACACCTTC
TRBV10-3	TRBD1	TRBJ1-5	NA	CAISETGVNQPQHF	TGTGCCATCAGTGAGACAGGGGTCAATCAGCCCCAGCATTTT
TRBV5-1	NA	TRBJ2-1	NA	CASSLALGQGSDNEQFF	TGCGCCAGCAGCTTGGCCTTAGGGCAGGGGTCTGACAATGAGCAGTTCTTC
TRBV10-1	NA	TRBJ1-4	NA	CASRAGVRGIRVF	TGCGCCAGCAGGGCGGGCGTTCGTGGGATTCGCGTGTTT
TRBV28	TRBD1	TRBJ2-7	NA	CASSHERYLRDRANEQYF	TGTGCCAGCAGTCACGAACGATACCTCCGGGACAGGGCCAACGAGCAGTACTTC
TRBV7-9	TRBD1	TRBJ1-3	NA	CASTSRRDSPTNTIYF	TGTGCCAGCACTTCACGAAGGGACAGTCCAACAAACACCATATATTTT
TRBV5-6	TRBD1	TRBJ2-5	NA	CASSLLSRDRGQTQYF	TGTGCCAGCAGCTTGTTGTCCCGGGACAGGGGACAGACCCAGTACTTC
TRBV27	NA	TRBJ2-7	NA	CASSFGYEQYF	TGTGCCAGCAGTTTCGGCTACGAGCAGTACTTC
TRBV28	TRBD2	TRBJ2-7	once	CASQPGLAYEQYF	TGTGCCAGCCAGCCCGGACTAGCGTACGAGCAGTACTTC
TRBV11-2	NA	TRBJ1-5	NA	CASSLQGIDQPQHF	TGTGCCAGCAGCCTTCAGGGGATAGATCAGCCCCAGCATTTT
TRBV11-2	TRBD1	TRBJ1-1	NA	CASSQSRQGRNTEAFF	TGTGCCAGCAGCCAAAGCCGACAGGGCCGGAACACTGAAGCTTTCTTT
TRBV3-1/TRBV3-2	NA	TRBJ2-7	few	CASSQDRPRTGSEQYF	TGTGCCAGCAGCCAAGATCGCCCAAGAACCGGGTCCGAGCAGTACTTC
TRBV19	TRBD1	TRBJ1-6	NA	CASKPGTVRSPLHF	TGTGCCAGTAAACCCGGGACAGTCCGTTCACCCCTCCACTTT
TRBV18	TRBD1	TRBJ1-5	NA	CASHPGQGTNLNQPQHF	TGTGCCAGCCACCCGGGACAGGGCACCAATCTCAATCAGCCCCAGCATTTT
TRBV6-2/TRBV6-3	NA	TRBJ1-2	NA	CASSSPGQIPYGYTF	TGTGCCAGCAGTTCCCCCGGACAGATTCCCTATGGCTACACCTTC
TRBV19	TRBD1	TRBJ1-4	NA	CASSLYPDRATWEKLFF	TGTGCCAGTAGTCTCTATCCGGACAGGGCGACATGGGAAAAACTGTTTTTT
TRBV11-2	NA	TRBJ2-5	NA	CASSSPRGRTQYF	TGTGCCAGCAGCAGCCCCCGGGGGAGGACCCAGTACTTC
TRBV19	TRBD2	TRBJ2-2	once	CASSIDLGGGRPGELFF	TGTGCCAGTAGTATAGATCTGGGCGGGGGGCGGCCCGGGGAGCTGTTTTTT
TRBV13	NA	TRBJ2-1	few	CASSLLYNEQFF	TGTGCCAGCAGCCTACTCTACAATGAGCAGTTCTTC
TRBV30	TRBD2	TRBJ2-3	NA	CAQRGSTDTQYF	TGTGCCCAGCGGGGGAGCACAGATACGCAGTATTTT
TRBV18	NA	TRBJ2-3	NA	CASSSSPTDTQYF	TGTGCCAGCTCATCGTCCCCCACAGATACGCAGTATTTT
TRBV3-1/TRBV3-2	NA	TRBJ2-5	NA	CASSPSAVYQETQYF	TGTGCCAGCAGCCCCTCAGCGGTGTACCAAGAGACCCAGTACTTC
TRBV14	TRBD1	TRBJ1-2	NA	CASSARQGAPYGYTF	TGTGCCAGCAGCGCTCGACAGGGAGCCCCCTATGGCTACACCTTC
TRBV7-9	NA	TRBJ1-1	NA	CASQQGNTEAFF	TGTGCCAGCCAACAGGGAAACACTGAAGCTTTCTTT
TRBV25-1	NA	TRBJ2-1	NA	CASSLGGLNEQFF	TGTGCCAGCAGTCTGGGGGGGCTAAATGAGCAGTTCTTC
TRBV19	NA	TRBJ2-1	few	CASSISPRGPPHNEQFF	TGTGCCAGTAGTATCAGCCCTAGGGGCCCCCCACACAATGAGCAGTTCTTC